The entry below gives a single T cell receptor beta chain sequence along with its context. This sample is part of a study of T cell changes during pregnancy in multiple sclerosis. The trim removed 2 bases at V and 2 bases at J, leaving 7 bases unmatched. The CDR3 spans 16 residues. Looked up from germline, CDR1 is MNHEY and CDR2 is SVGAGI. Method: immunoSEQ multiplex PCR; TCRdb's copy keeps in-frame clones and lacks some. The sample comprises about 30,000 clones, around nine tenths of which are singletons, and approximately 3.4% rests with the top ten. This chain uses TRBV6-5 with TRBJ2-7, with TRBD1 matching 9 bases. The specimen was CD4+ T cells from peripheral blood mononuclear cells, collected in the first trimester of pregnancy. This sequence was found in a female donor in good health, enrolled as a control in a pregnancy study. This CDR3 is CASSYVRGQGTYEQYF. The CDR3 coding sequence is TGTGCCAGCAGTTACGTTAGGGGACAGGGTACCTACGAGCAGTACTTC.